This entry lists 7 T cell receptor beta chains sequenced from one sample in a study of cytomegalovirus exposure and HLA in healthy donors. This PCR relied on a set of 60 Vbeta primers and 13 Jbeta primers. The data were produced by immunoSEQ multiplex PCR, yet TCRdb's version contains in-frame clones alone and is incomplete. The repertoire holds approximately 110,000 clones, with 70% as singletons. Sequencing was done on a sample of PBMCs. These receptor sequences come from a man in his forties in good health and CMV-seropositive.

This clone has only one observation. V gene TRBV27 combines with J gene TRBJ2-7; TRBD1 agrees at 8 bases. This CDR3 has 14 residues. The germline gives CDR1 MNHEY, CDR2 SMNVEV (reference sequence). V lost 2 bases and J lost 5; bases outside the gene matches: 5. CDR3 bases: TGTGCCAGCAGTTTAACAGGGGGGTCCCACGAGCAGTACTTC. This translates into CASSLTGGSHEQYF.

Only a few counts were recorded for this clone. J is TRBJ2-3 and V is TRBV4-1, with no clear D. V shed 3 bases and J shed 6 bases, with 7 bases lying between them. CDR1 and CDR2 (germline): MGHRA, YSYEKL. CDR3 length: 12 residues. DNA of the CDR3: TGCGCCAGCAGCCAGGGCCCCGATACGCAGTATTTT. Translated: CASSQGPDTQYF.

Regarding this clone: The same CDR3 arises from other DNA sequences in this sample as well. The DNA for the CDR3 is TGTGCCAGCAGTTCCGGGACTAGCGGCACCGGGGAGCTGTTTTTT. Residues: CASSSGTSGTGELFF. J is TRBJ2-2 and V is TRBV9, with 11 bases that match TRBD2. Per the germline V gene, CDR1 is SGDLS and CDR2 is YYNGEE. V was pared by 5 bases and J by 4 bases, with 4 bases of the junction left unmatched. This CDR3 has 15 amino acids.

V and J are TRBV7-9 and TRBJ2-5, with 8 bases aligning to TRBD1. After removal of 0 bases from V and 5 bases from J, the junction contained 8 bases not matched to a gene. Germline CDR1 SEHNR, CDR2 FQNEAQ (reference sequence). The CDR3 loop spans 16 amino acids. This chain's CDR3 is CASSLATDRAFETQYF. The CDR3 DNA sequence: TGTGCCAGCAGCTTAGCTACGGACAGGGCCTTTGAGACCCAGTACTTC.

CDR3 region: CASNGMGLESNEQFF. The CDR3 DNA sequence: TGTGCCAGCAACGGTATGGGACTAGAGAGCAATGAGCAGTTCTTC. This sequence joins TRBV2 and TRBJ2-1; 8 bases match TRBD2. J gave up 6 bases and V 7 bases, and 11 bases lay outside the gene matches. Germline CDR1 reads SNHLY; CDR2 reads FYNNEI. The CDR3 has 15 amino acids.

This clone was seen only a few times. V and J are TRBV2 and TRBJ1-4, with 7 bases matching TRBD1. The CDR3 is 15 residues long. Germline V gene data show CDR1 as SNHLY and CDR2 as FYNNEI. J gave up 5 bases and V 2 bases, and 5 bases lay outside the gene matches. This CDR3 reads CASSESSGQNEKLFF. In DNA form, the CDR3 reads TGTGCCAGCAGTGAAAGTTCGGGACAGAATGAAAAACTGTTTTTT.

The V gene is TRBV29-1, the J gene TRBJ2-5; 8 bases align to TRBD2. The CDR3 runs 13 residues. Germline values: CDR1 SQVTM, CDR2 ANQGSEA. Trimming at V came to 6 bases and at J to 5 bases, leaving 8 bases not matched to a gene. The CDR3 nucleotides are TGCAGCGTCGGGACTAGATCTGGGGAGACCCAGTACTTC. Its protein is CSVGTRSGETQYF.